This entry is about one T cell receptor beta chain. Source study methods: Reference gene primer amplification in the assay estimated nucleated cell counts. Produced via immunoSEQ multiplex PCR; TCRdb's table is partial and in-frame only. V and J calls and clone size follow that table, whereas D and trimming were derived from the DNA. Of about 70,000 clones in the sample, more than 90% were seen once. Germline V gene sequence: CDR1 MNHEY, CDR2 SMNVEV (reference sequence). Trimming pared 3 bases from V and 4 bases from J, leaving 16 bases between. The CDR3 is made up of 16 amino acids. The data stem from a study of blood T cell repertoires in COVID-19. Study details: Donors in the United States, Italy and Spain gave samples during acute or convalescent COVID-19. Sources were T cells, B-cell-depleted T cells, or PBMCs; the material itself was cDNA or gDNA.

The origin of this receptor is a man between 50 and 59 years old with acute or convalescent COVID-19. The sequencing input was peripheral blood. The rearrangement uses TRBV27 and TRBJ1-3, with D possibly TRBD1 on 6 matching bases. The CDR3, as DNA: TGTGCCAGCAGTTTCACTTCCCAGGGGACGGGAAACACCATATATTTT. Amino acid sequence: CASSFTSQGTGNTIYF.